The 5 T cell receptor beta chains reported below all come from one sample, sequenced in a study of CD8+ T cells in alopecia areata. The study sorted pooled cutaneous lymph node cells by CD4, CD8alpha, NKG2D, NKG2ACE and other markers. In each case, RNA was isolated and then reverse transcribed into cDNA as the sequencing template. Sequencing was performed with immunoSEQ multiplex PCR; in TCRdb, only in-frame clones are kept and a portion is missing. This sample carries approximately 300,000 clones, none of them present only once. Sequencing used CD4+ T cells sorted from a lymph node. All receptors derive from a C3H/HeJ mouse with alopecia areata. Mouse MHC haplotype: H2-k.

This clone was observed a few times. Mouse germline and gene names are used. The CDR3 end is not reached by the read, which stops 4 residues before it; the germline J gene fills it in. The sample contains more than one DNA sequence encoding this CDR3. The V gene is TRBV1, the J gene TRBJ1-2, with a possible D match to TRBD1 (5 bases). The V end lost 0 bases, the J end lost 3 bases, and 11 bases lay between the germline ends. This CDR3 has 15 amino acids. Germline loops: CDR1 NSQYPW, CDR2 LRSPGD (reference sequence). The DNA read from the CDR3 is TGCACCTGCAGTGCAGATGGGCGGGGGGACTCC. Encoded protein: CTCSADGRGDS. The CDR3, in full, reads CTCSADGRGDSDYTF.

There are a few counts of this clone. Germline and genes: mouse. The CDR3 end lies 4 residues beyond the end of the read and is filled in from the germline J gene. This rearrangement joins TRBV19 to TRBJ2-7; 7 bases fit TRBD1. Germline V gene lookup returns CDR1 FNHDT and CDR2 SITEND (reference sequence). V lost 5 bases and J lost 0; bases outside the gene matches: 8. The CDR3 runs 15 residues. The sequenced CDR3 bases are TGTGCCAGCAGGGTTCGGGACAGAAGCTCCTAT. The encoded protein is CASRVRDRSSY. In full, the CDR3 is CASRVRDRSSYEQYF. The whole variable domain, filled in from reference TRBV19 and TRBJ2-7, reads GGIITQTPKFLIGQEGQKLTLKCQQNFNHDTMYWYRQDSGKGLRLIYYSITENDLQKGDLSEGYDASREKKSSFSLTVTSAQKNEMAVFLCASRVRDRSSYEQYFGPGTRLTVL.

In the case of this clone: Gene names are the mouse ones. With the read ending 4 residues before the CDR3 end, the germline J gene is used to fill in that end. The same CDR3 is also encoded by other DNA sequences in this sample. V is TRBV1 and J is TRBJ2-5; TRBD2 agrees at 11 bases. Germline lookup yields CDR1 NSQYPW and CDR2 LRSPGD (reference sequence). The CDR3 sequence is 14 residues long. The part of the CDR3 DNA that was read is TGCACCTGCAGCGGGACTGGGGGAAAAGAC. This sequence encodes CTCSGTGGKD. The complete CDR3 sequence is CTCSGTGGKDTQYF. Using reference TRBV1 and TRBJ2-5 for the parts outside the CDR3, the full variable domain is VTLLEQNPRWRLVPRGQAVNLRCILKNSQYPWMSWYQQDLQKQLQWLFTLRSPGDKEVKSLPGADYLATRVTDTELRLQVANMSQGRTLYCTCSGTGGKDTQYFGPGTRLLVL.

This clone was seen more than once but under ten times. Any gene name here is a mouse gene name. The CDR3 is cut off 3 residues early in the read; its end comes from the germline J gene. The same CDR3 is also encoded by other DNA sequences in this sample. V and J are TRBV19 and TRBJ1-6; TRBD1 matches at 7 bases. TRBJ1-6 is reported as an ORF; its role is uncertain. CDR1 FNHDT and CDR2 SITEND come from the germline V gene (reference sequence). J gave up 3 bases and V 6 bases, and 6 bases lay outside the gene matches. The CDR3 spans 15 residues. The CDR3 region is CASTPGQSYNSPLYF. CDR3 DNA, as far as it was read: TGTGCCAGCACCCCGGGACAGAGCTATAATTCGCCC.

This clone has just a few counts. The junction differs from germline at one of its ends, possibly a read error. Genes and germline come from the mouse. This same CDR3 is encoded by further DNA sequences in the sample. The CDR3 bases that were read are TGTGCCAGCAGCATAGGACAAAACTATGCT. Translating it yields CASSIGQNYA. Given in full, the CDR3 is CASSIGQNYAEQFF. The V call is TRBV19, the J call TRBJ2-1, with D maybe TRBD1 (5 bases). The read terminates 4 residues before the CDR3 end, so the remaining end is supplied by the germline J gene. The CDR3 length is 14 residues. CDR1 and CDR2 (germline): FNHDT, SITEND (reference sequence).